This TCR beta chain is from a study of T cells after yellow fever vaccination. UMIs and a universal primer site were added when TCR cDNA was made by 5'RACE template switching. From the 5' RACE reads, TCRdb called clonotypes with MiXCR, one entry per CDR3 protein. The sample shows hundreds of thousands of distinct CDR3 sequences, roughly 13% of them seen only once. Regarding the study as a whole: Clones that expanded after primary vaccination mostly reappeared after the booster (less than 98% CD4, roughly 90% CD8). Clonotypes appearing in both CD4 and CD8 compartments existed, and their share was small. The bulk population could contribute abundant contaminating clonotypes to FACS-sorted repertoires.

Trimming removed 3 bases at V and 0 bases at J, with 15 bases between. This CDR3 region has 17 residues. Per germline, CDR1 SGHVS and CDR2 FQNEAQ. This clonotype has only a few counts. The antigen is undetermined. This clonotype was obtained from a man aged 25-40 years who received the YFV17D yellow fever vaccine. Specimen: PBMCs, collected on the day of the yellow fever booster vaccination. The chain couples TRBV7-8 to TRBJ2-1; tentatively, D is TRBD1 or TRBD2 (7 bases each). This CDR3 reads CASSFGGTASSYNEQFF. Here the CDR3 DNA reads TGTGCCAGCAGCTTCGGGGGGACAGCGAGCTCCTACAATGAGCAGTTCTTC.